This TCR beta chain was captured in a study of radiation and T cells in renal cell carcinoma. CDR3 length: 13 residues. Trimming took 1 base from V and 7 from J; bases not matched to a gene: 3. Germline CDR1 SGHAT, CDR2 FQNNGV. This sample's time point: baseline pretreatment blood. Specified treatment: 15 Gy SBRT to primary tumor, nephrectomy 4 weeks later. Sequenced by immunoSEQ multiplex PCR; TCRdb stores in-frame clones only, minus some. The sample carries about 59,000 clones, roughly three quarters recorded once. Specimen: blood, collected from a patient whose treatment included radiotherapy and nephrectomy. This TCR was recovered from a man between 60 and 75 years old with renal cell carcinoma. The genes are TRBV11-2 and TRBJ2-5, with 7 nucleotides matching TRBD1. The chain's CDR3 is CASSLGQGATQYF. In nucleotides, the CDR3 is TGTGCCAGCAGCTTAGGACAGGGTGCGACCCAGTACTTC. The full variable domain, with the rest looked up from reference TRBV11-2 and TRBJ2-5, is EAGVAQSPRYKIIEKRQSVAFWCNPISGHATLYWYQQILGQGPKLLIQFQNNGVVDDSQLPKDRFSAERLKGVDSTLKIQPAKLEDSAVYLCASSLGQGATQYFGPGTRLLVL.